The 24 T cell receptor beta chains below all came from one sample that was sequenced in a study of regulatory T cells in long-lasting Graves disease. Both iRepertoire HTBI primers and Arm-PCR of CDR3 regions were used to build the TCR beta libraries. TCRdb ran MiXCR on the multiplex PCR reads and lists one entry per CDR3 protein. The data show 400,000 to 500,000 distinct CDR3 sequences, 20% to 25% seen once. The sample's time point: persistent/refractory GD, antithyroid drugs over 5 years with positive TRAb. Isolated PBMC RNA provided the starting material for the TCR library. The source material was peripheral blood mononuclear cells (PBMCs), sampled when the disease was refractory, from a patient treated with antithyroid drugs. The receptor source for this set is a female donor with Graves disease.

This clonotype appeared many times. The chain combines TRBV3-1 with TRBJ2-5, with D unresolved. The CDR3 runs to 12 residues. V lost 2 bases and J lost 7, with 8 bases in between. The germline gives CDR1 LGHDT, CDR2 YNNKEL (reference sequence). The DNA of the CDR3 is TGTGCCAGCAGCCAAAGTCTCGGGACCCAGTACTTC. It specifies CASSQSLGTQYF.

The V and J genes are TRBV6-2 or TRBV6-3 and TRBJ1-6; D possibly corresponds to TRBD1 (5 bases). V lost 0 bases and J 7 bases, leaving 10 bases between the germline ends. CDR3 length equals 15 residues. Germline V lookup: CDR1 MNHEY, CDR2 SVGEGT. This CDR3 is CASSYSNRQNSPLHF. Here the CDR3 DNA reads TGTGCCAGCAGTTACTCGAACAGGCAGAATTCACCCCTCCACTTT.

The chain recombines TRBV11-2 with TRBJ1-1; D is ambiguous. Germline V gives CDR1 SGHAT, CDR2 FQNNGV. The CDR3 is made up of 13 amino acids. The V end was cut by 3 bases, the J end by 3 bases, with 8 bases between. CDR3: CASSFRWDTEAFF. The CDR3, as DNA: TGTGCCAGCAGCTTCCGGTGGGACACTGAAGCTTTCTTT.

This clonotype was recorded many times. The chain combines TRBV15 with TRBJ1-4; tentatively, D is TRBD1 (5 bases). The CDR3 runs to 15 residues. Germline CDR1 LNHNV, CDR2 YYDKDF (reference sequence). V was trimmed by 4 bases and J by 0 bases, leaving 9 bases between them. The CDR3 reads CATSTSGTTNEKLFF. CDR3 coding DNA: TGTGCCACCAGCACCTCAGGGACAACTAATGAAAAACTGTTTTTT.

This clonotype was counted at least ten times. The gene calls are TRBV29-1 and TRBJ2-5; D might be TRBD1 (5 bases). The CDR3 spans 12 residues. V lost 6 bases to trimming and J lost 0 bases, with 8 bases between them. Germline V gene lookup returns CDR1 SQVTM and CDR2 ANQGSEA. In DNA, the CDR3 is TGCAGCGTGCGACAGAACCAAGAGACCCAGTACTTC. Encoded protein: CSVRQNQETQYF. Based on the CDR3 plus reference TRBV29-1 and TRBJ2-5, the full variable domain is SAVISQKPSRDICQRGTSLTIQCQVDSQVTMMFWYRQQPGQSLTLIATANQGSEATYESGFVIDKFPISRPNLTFSTLTVSNMSPEDSSIYLCSVRQNQETQYFGPGTRLLVL.

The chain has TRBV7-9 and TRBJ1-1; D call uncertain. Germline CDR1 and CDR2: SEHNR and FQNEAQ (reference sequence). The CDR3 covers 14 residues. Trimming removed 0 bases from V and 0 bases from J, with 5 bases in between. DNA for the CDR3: TGTGCCAGCAGCTTAGCGCTCCTGAACACTGAAGCTTTCTTT. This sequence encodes CASSLALLNTEAFF.

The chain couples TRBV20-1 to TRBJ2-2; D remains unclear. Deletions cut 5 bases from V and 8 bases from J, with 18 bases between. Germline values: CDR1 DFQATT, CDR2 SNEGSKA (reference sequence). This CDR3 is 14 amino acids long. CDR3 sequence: CSAQSIGGAGELFF. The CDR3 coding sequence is TGCAGTGCTCAGAGTATCGGCGGAGCTGGGGAGCTGTTTTTT.

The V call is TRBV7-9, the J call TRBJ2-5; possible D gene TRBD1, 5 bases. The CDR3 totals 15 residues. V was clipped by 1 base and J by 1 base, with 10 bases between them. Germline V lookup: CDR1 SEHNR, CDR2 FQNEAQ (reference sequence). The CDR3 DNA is TGTGCCAGCAGCTTAGATCAGGGTTCCCAAGAGACCCAGTACTTC. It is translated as CASSLDQGSQETQYF.

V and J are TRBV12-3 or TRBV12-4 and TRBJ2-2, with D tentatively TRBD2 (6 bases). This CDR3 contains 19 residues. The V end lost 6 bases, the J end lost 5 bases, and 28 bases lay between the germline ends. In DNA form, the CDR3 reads TGTGCCAGCAGCCAAGTCGTCAGTGTCGAGGCAGGGAGGACCGGGGAGCTGTTTTTT. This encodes CASSQVVSVEAGRTGELFF.

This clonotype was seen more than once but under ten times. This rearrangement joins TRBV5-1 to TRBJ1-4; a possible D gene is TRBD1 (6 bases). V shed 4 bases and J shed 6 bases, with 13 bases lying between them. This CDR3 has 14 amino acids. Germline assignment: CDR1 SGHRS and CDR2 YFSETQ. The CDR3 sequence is CASSLLRTDEKLFF. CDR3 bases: TGCGCCAGCAGCCTGCTTCGGACAGATGAAAAACTGTTTTTT. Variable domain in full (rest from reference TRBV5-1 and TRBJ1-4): KAGVTQTPRYLIKTRGQQVTLSCSPISGHRSVSWYQQTPGQGLQFLFEYFSETQRNKGNFPGRFSGRQFSNSRSEMNVSTLELGDSALYLCASSLLRTDEKLFFGSGTQLSVL.

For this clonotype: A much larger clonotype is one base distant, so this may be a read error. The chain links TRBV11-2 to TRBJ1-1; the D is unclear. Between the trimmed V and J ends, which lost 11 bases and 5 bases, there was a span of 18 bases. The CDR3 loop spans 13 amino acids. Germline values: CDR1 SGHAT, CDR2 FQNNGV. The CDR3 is CAGTTTGRTEAFF. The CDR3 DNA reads TGTGCCGGCACCACAACCGGGCGTACTGAAGCTTTCTTT.

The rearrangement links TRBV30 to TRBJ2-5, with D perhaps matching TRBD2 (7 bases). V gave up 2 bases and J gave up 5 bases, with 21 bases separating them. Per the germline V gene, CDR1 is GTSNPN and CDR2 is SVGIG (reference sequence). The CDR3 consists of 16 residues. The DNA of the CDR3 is TGTGCCTGGAGTCGGTGGGGGGGGGGGCTTTTCGAGACCCAGTACTTC. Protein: CAWSRWGGGLFETQYF.

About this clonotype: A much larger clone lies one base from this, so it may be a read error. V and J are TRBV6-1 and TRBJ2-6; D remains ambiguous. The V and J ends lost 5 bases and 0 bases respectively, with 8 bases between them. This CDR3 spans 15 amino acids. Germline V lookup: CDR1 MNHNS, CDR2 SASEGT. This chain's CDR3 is CASSHSSSGANVLTF. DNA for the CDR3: TGTGCCAGCAGTCACAGTAGCTCTGGGGCCAACGTCCTGACTTTC.

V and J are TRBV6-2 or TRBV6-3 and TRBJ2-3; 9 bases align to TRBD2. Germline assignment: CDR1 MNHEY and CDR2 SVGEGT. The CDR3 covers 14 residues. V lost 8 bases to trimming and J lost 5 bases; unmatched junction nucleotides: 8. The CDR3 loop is CASDSSGMVDTQYF. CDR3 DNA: TGTGCCAGCGACTCTAGCGGGATGGTAGATACGCAGTATTTT.

CDR3 amino acids: CASSPRRANTEAFF. CDR3 coding DNA: TGTGCCAGCAGCCCCCGCAGGGCGAACACTGAAGCTTTCTTT. The chain carries TRBV14 and TRBJ1-1; the D gene is possibly TRBD1 (5 bases). Trimming removed 4 bases at V and 1 base at J, with 10 bases between. The CDR3 totals 14 residues. Germline V gene data show CDR1 as SGHDN and CDR2 as FVKESK.

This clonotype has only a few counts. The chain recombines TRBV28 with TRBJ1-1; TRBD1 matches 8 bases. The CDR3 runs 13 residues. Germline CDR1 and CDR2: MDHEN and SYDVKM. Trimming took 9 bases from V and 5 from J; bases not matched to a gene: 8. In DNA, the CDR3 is TGTGCCAGTCTTCAGGGGGCGTTTACTGAAGCTTTCTTT. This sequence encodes CASLQGAFTEAFF.

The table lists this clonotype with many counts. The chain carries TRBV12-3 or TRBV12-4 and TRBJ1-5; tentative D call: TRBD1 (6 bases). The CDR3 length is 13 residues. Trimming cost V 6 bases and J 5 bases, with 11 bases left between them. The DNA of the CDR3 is TGTGCCAGCAGCAGGGGAACGGATCAGCCCCAGCATTTT. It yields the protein CASSRGTDQPQHF.

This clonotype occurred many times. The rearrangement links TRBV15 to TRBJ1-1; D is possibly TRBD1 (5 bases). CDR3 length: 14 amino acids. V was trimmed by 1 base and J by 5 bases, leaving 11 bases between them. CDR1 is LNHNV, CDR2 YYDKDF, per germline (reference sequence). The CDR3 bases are TGTGCCACCAGCAGAGGGGCAGGGCGGACTGAAGCTTTCTTT. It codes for CATSRGAGRTEAFF.

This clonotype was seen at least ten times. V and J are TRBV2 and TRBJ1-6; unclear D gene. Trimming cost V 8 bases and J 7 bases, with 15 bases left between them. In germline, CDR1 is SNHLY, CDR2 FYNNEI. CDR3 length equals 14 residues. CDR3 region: CASYSRDTNSPLHF. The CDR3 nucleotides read TGTGCCAGCTACAGCCGGGATACCAATTCACCCCTCCACTTT.

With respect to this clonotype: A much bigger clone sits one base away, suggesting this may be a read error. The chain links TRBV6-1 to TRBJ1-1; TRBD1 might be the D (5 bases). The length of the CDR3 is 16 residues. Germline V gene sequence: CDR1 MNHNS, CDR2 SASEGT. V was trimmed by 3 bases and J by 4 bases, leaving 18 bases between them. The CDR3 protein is CASSETPGLGLTEAFF. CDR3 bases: TGTGCCAGCAGTGAGACCCCGGGACTGGGTCTCACTGAAGCTTTCTTT.

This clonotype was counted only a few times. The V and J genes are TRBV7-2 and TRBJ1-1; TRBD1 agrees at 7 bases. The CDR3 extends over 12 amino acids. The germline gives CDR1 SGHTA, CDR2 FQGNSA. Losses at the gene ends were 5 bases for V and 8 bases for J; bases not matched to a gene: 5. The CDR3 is CASSTRTGEAFF. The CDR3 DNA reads TGTGCCAGCAGCACCCGGACAGGAGAAGCTTTCTTT.

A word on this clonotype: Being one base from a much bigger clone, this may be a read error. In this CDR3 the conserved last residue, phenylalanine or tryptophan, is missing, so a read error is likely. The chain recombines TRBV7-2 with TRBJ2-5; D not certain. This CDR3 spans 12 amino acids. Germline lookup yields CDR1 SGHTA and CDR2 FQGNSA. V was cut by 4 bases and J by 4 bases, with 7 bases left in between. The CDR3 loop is CASSYDVETQYS. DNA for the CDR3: TGTGCCAGCAGCTATGATGTAGAGACCCAGTACTCC.

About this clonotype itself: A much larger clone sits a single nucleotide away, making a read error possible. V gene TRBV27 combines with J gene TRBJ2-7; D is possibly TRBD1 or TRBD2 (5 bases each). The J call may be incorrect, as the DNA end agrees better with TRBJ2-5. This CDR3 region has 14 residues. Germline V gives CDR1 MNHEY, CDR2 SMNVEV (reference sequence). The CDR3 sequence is CASSSQEATGTQYF. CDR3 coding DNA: TGTGCCAGCAGTTCACAGGAGGCTACAGGGACCCAGTACTTC.

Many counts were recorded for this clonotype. CDR3 DNA: TGTGCCAGCAGTTTTGATGGCACTGAAGCTTTCTTT. Its protein product is CASSFDGTEAFF. The rearrangement uses TRBV28 and TRBJ1-1; D is unresolved. V was clipped by 3 bases and J by 4 bases, with 6 bases between them. The CDR3 length is 12 residues. CDR1 is MDHEN, CDR2 SYDVKM, per germline.